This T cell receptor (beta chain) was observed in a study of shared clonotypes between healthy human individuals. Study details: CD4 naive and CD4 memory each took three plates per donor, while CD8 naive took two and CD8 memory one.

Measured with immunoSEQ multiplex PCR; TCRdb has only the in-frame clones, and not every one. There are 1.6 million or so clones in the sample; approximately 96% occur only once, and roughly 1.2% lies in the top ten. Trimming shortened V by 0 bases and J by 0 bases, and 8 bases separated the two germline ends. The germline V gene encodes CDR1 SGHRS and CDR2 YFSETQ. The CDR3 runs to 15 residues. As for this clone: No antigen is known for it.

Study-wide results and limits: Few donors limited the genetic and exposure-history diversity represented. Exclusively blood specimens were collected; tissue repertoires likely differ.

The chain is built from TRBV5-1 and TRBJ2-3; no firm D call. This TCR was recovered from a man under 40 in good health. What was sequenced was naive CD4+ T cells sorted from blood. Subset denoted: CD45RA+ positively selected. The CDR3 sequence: CASSLVEPSTDTQYF. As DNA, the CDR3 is TGCGCCAGCAGCTTGGTGGAACCTAGCACAGATACGCAGTATTTT. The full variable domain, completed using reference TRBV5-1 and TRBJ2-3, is KAGVTQTPRYLIKTRGQQVTLSCSPISGHRSVSWYQQTPGQGLQFLFEYFSETQRNKGNFPGRFSGRQFSNSRSEMNVSTLELGDSALYLCASSLVEPSTDTQYFGPGTRLTVL.